This entry describes one T cell receptor beta chain. Germline values: CDR1 SGHNT, CDR2 YYREEE (reference sequence). V lost 4 bases and J lost 1, with 17 bases in between. CDR3 length equals 16 residues. This entry comes from a study of blood T cell repertoires in COVID-19. Study information: T cells, B-cell-depleted T cells, or PBMCs supplied cDNA or gDNA.

Authors' methods: Reference gene primer amplification in the assay estimated nucleated cell counts. Generated by immunoSEQ multiplex PCR, the TCRdb table keeps only in-frame clones and is missing some. V, J and clone size are taken as reported in that table, and D and trimming were inferred from the DNA itself. Found here are about 18,000 clones, 88% of them singletons; the top ten hold approximately 5%. Those enrolled, adults aged roughly 18 to 90 years, came from some 25 US areas. Participant-given clinical history determined each cohort assignment. Sequenced material: PBMCs or T cells enriched from blood (not recorded which). J is TRBJ1-1 and V is TRBV5-4; no clear D. The source is a woman aged 25 to 39 who had recovered from COVID-19. DNA of the CDR3: TGTGCCAGCAGCCCCGGTCGCTTCCTGAGGAACACTGAAGCTTTCTTT. Translation: CASSPGRFLRNTEAFF.